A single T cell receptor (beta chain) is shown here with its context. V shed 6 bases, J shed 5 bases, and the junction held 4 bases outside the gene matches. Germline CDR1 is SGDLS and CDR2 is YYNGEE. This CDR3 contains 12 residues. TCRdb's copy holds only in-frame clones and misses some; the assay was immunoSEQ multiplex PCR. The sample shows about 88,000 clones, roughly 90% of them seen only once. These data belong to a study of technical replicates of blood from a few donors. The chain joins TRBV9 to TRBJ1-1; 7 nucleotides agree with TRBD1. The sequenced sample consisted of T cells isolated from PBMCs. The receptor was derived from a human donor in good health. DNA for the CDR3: TGTGCCAGCAAACCAGGGGGGACTGAAGCTTTCTTT. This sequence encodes CASKPGGTEAFF.